The sequence of this TCR beta chain was determined in a study of blood T cell repertoires in COVID-19. Background on the study: Sources were T cells, B-cell-depleted T cells, or PBMCs; the material itself was cDNA or gDNA.

The germline V gene encodes CDR1 MDHEN and CDR2 SYDVKM. Trimming took 2 bases from V and 3 from J, leaving 10 bases between them. The CDR3 extends over 14 amino acids. Authors' methods: Amplification of reference gene primers was used by the study to estimate nucleated cell counts. The table came from immunoSEQ multiplex PCR; TCRdb's copy has only in-frame clones and leaves some out. V, J and clone size were drawn from that table, and D and trimming were deduced from the DNA. The sample includes 120,000 or so clones, 85% to 90% of them seen just once. This clone was seen only a few times. Source material: peripheral blood. The TCR originated in a woman aged 70-85 years with acute or convalescent COVID-19. The chain carries TRBV28 and TRBJ1-2; D possibly corresponds to TRBD1 (5 bases). In DNA form, the CDR3 reads TGTGCCAGCAGTTTAAGCGGGACCTACTATGGCTACACCTTC. Translation gives CASSLSGTYYGYTF.